Listed below are T cell receptor beta chains from one sample, sequenced in a study of glioma-infiltrating T cells. One entry per CDR3 protein results from TCRdb running MiXCR on the multiplex PCR reads. This sample has tens of thousands of distinct CDR3 sequences; 20% to 25% occur once, and the top ten carry around 7%. Sequenced sample: glioma tissue, nonneoplastic brain tissue, or PBMCs (not recorded which). These receptors were obtained from a human donor with low-grade glioma or glioblastoma, undergoing nonglioma brain surgery, or in good health (not recorded which). The CDR3 runs from the conserved cysteine through the conserved F or W. The order of the fields is J gene, D gene, V gene, clone size, CDR3 protein, CDR3 DNA. The D gene is left open where the match is weak. Not every row has a clone size; where given, it reads once, few, many or a size class.

J gene: TRBJ2-3
D gene: TRBD2
V gene: TRBV7-9
clone size: many
CDR3 protein: CASSSGLAGTDTQYF
CDR3 DNA: TGTGCCAGCAGTTCTGGACTAGCAGGCACAGATACGCAGTATTTT

J gene: TRBJ2-2
D gene: NA
V gene: TRBV7-2
clone size: many
CDR3 protein: CASSLGLGLGELFF
CDR3 DNA: TGTGCCAGCAGCTTAGGCTTGGGACTCGGGGAGCTGTTTTTT

J gene: TRBJ2-1
D gene: TRBD2
V gene: TRBV20-1
clone size: many
CDR3 protein: CSPGLAVRSYNEQFF
CDR3 DNA: TGCAGTCCAGGACTAGCGGTGCGTTCCTACAATGAGCAGTTCTTC

J gene: TRBJ2-7
D gene: TRBD1
V gene: TRBV6-2/TRBV6-3
clone size: NA
CDR3 protein: CASSYLGQGGSYEQYF
CDR3 DNA: TGTGCCAGCAGTTACCTGGGACAGGGGGGGTCCTACGAGCAGTACTTC

J gene: TRBJ1-3
D gene: TRBD1
V gene: TRBV7-2
clone size: many
CDR3 protein: CASSLASGTGGNTIYF
CDR3 DNA: TGTGCCAGCAGCTTAGCGTCCGGGACAGGAGGAAACACCATATATTTT

J gene: TRBJ2-1
D gene: NA
V gene: TRBV4-1
clone size: NA
CDR3 protein: CASSQDRRGTDEQFF
CDR3 DNA: TGCGCCAGCAGCCAAGATAGGAGGGGAACGGATGAGCAGTTCTTC

J gene: TRBJ2-7
D gene: NA
V gene: TRBV7-2
clone size: NA
CDR3 protein: CASSLGLRDLVSYEQYF
CDR3 DNA: TGTGCCAGCAGCTTAGGGCTACGGGACTTAGTCTCCTACGAGCAGTACTTC

J gene: TRBJ1-5
D gene: TRBD1
V gene: TRBV7-2
clone size: many
CDR3 protein: CASEAGGSSNQPQHF
CDR3 DNA: TGTGCCAGCGAGGCAGGGGGGTCGAGCAATCAGCCCCAGCATTTT

J gene: TRBJ1-6
D gene: NA
V gene: TRBV4-1
clone size: many
CDR3 protein: CASSPRDSPLHF
CDR3 DNA: TGCGCCAGCAGCCCCAGGGATTCACCCCTCCACTTT

J gene: TRBJ1-2
D gene: NA
V gene: TRBV29-1
clone size: few
CDR3 protein: CSVDPAATNYGYTF
CDR3 DNA: TGCAGCGTAGATCCCGCAGCAACTAACTATGGCTACACCTTC

J gene: TRBJ2-6
D gene: NA
V gene: TRBV7-9
clone size: many
CDR3 protein: CASSLDRASGANVLTF
CDR3 DNA: TGTGCCAGCAGCTTAGACAGGGCTTCTGGGGCCAACGTCCTGACTTTC

J gene: TRBJ1-5
D gene: NA
V gene: TRBV6-1
clone size: many
CDR3 protein: CASRGQGSGNQPQHF
CDR3 DNA: TGTGCCAGCAGAGGTCAGGGTTCCGGCAATCAGCCCCAGCATTTT

J gene: TRBJ2-2
D gene: NA
V gene: TRBV7-9
clone size: few
CDR3 protein: CASSLHRAGELFF
CDR3 DNA: TGTGCCAGCAGCCTACACAGAGCCGGGGAGCTGTTTTTT

J gene: TRBJ1-1
D gene: TRBD1
V gene: TRBV20-1
clone size: many
CDR3 protein: CSARHPDREVGRAFF
CDR3 DNA: TGCAGTGCTAGACACCCCGACAGGGAGGTCGGCAGAGCTTTCTTT

J gene: TRBJ2-3
D gene: NA
V gene: TRBV10-3
clone size: few
CDR3 protein: CAISESTGLSTDTQYF
CDR3 DNA: TGTGCCATCAGTGAGTCGACAGGACTGAGCACAGATACGCAGTATTTT

J gene: TRBJ1-1
D gene: NA
V gene: TRBV5-5
clone size: NA
CDR3 protein: CASSWDPGEAFF
CDR3 DNA: TGTGCCAGCAGTTGGGATCCAGGTGAAGCTTTCTTT

J gene: TRBJ1-3
D gene: NA
V gene: TRBV12-3/TRBV12-4
clone size: NA
CDR3 protein: CASRPQGLSGNTIYF
CDR3 DNA: TGTGCCAGCAGACCACAGGGCCTCTCTGGAAACACCATATATTTT

J gene: TRBJ2-1
D gene: NA
V gene: TRBV19
clone size: NA
CDR3 protein: CASSWAQGRGEQFF
CDR3 DNA: TGTGCCAGTAGTTGGGCCCAGGGAAGAGGTGAGCAGTTCTTC

J gene: TRBJ2-3
D gene: NA
V gene: TRBV7-7
clone size: many
CDR3 protein: CASSLVRTDTQYF
CDR3 DNA: TGTGCCAGCAGCTTAGTTAGGACAGATACGCAGTATTTT

J gene: TRBJ2-5
D gene: NA
V gene: TRBV7-2
clone size: many
CDR3 protein: CASSLALQTQYF
CDR3 DNA: TGTGCCAGCAGCTTGGCGCTCCAGACCCAGTACTTC

J gene: TRBJ1-5
D gene: NA
V gene: TRBV4-1
clone size: many
CDR3 protein: CASSHLGGDQPQHF
CDR3 DNA: TGCGCCAGCAGCCACTTGGGAGGTGATCAGCCCCAGCATTTT

J gene: TRBJ2-5
D gene: NA
V gene: TRBV2
clone size: many
CDR3 protein: CASSDMVSVQETQYF
CDR3 DNA: TGTGCCAGCAGTGATATGGTGTCGGTCCAAGAGACCCAGTACTTC

J gene: TRBJ2-5
D gene: NA
V gene: TRBV7-2
clone size: few
CDR3 protein: CASSSRVDETQYF
CDR3 DNA: TGTGCCAGCAGCTCCCGAGTGGACGAGACCCAGTACTTC

J gene: TRBJ2-4
D gene: NA
V gene: TRBV6-1
clone size: many
CDR3 protein: CATAGGGAAKNIQYF
CDR3 DNA: TGTGCCACCGCCGGGGGCGGGGCGGCCAAAAACATTCAGTACTTC

J gene: TRBJ2-1
D gene: NA
V gene: TRBV11-1
clone size: few
CDR3 protein: CASSLWGSNLNEQFF
CDR3 DNA: TGTGCCAGCAGCTTATGGGGTTCCAACTTAAATGAGCAGTTCTTC

J gene: TRBJ2-5
D gene: TRBD1
V gene: TRBV12-3/TRBV12-4
clone size: NA
CDR3 protein: CASSLAQDRVMETQYF
CDR3 DNA: TGTGCCAGCAGTTTAGCGCAGGACAGGGTCATGGAGACCCAGTACTTC

J gene: TRBJ1-2
D gene: NA
V gene: TRBV7-9
clone size: many
CDR3 protein: CASSWMTTSYGYTF
CDR3 DNA: TGTGCCAGCAGCTGGATGACAACTTCCTATGGCTACACCTTC

J gene: TRBJ1-4
D gene: TRBD1
V gene: TRBV27
clone size: many
CDR3 protein: CASRLAGTAKGKLFF
CDR3 DNA: TGTGCCAGCAGACTCGCCGGGACAGCCAAGGGAAAACTGTTTTTT

J gene: TRBJ1-4
D gene: NA
V gene: TRBV12-3/TRBV12-4
clone size: NA
CDR3 protein: CASSLGRLGEKLFF
CDR3 DNA: TGTGCCAGCAGTCTAGGACGGTTGGGGGAAAAACTGTTTTTT

J gene: TRBJ1-1
D gene: NA
V gene: TRBV10-1
clone size: NA
CDR3 protein: CASSEKGHQGNTEAFF
CDR3 DNA: TGCGCCAGCAGTGAAAAAGGCCATCAGGGGAACACTGAAGCTTTCTTT

J gene: TRBJ2-7
D gene: NA
V gene: TRBV7-9
clone size: many
CDR3 protein: CASSLDSSYEQYF
CDR3 DNA: TGTGCCAGCAGCTTAGACAGCTCCTACGAGCAGTACTTC

J gene: TRBJ1-2
D gene: TRBD1
V gene: TRBV5-5
clone size: NA
CDR3 protein: CASSLEQGGKGGYTF
CDR3 DNA: TGTGCCAGCAGCTTGGAACAGGGGGGGAAAGGTGGCTACACCTTC

J gene: TRBJ2-1
D gene: NA
V gene: TRBV6-1
clone size: many
CDR3 protein: CASSLDSRPTNNEQFF
CDR3 DNA: TGTGCCAGCAGCCTGGACTCGCGCCCAACAAACAATGAGCAGTTCTTC

J gene: TRBJ1-1
D gene: NA
V gene: TRBV7-9
clone size: many
CDR3 protein: CASSLVNTEAFF
CDR3 DNA: TGTGCCAGCAGCCTAGTGAACACTGAAGCTTTCTTT

J gene: TRBJ2-5
D gene: TRBD1
V gene: TRBV20-1
clone size: many
CDR3 protein: CSARSNRGPRTQYF
CDR3 DNA: TGCAGTGCTAGATCTAACAGGGGCCCACGGACCCAGTACTTC

J gene: TRBJ2-6
D gene: NA
V gene: TRBV30
clone size: once
CDR3 protein: CAWGPSWGTRGGANVLTF
CDR3 DNA: TGTGCCTGGGGGCCCAGTTGGGGGACCAGGGGTGGGGCCAACGTCCTGACTTTC

J gene: TRBJ2-3
D gene: NA
V gene: TRBV18
clone size: few
CDR3 protein: CASSPGITDTQYF
CDR3 DNA: TGTGCCAGCTCACCCGGCATTACAGATACGCAGTATTTT

J gene: TRBJ2-3
D gene: NA
V gene: TRBV5-1
clone size: NA
CDR3 protein: CASSRGGGLSTDTQYF
CDR3 DNA: TGCGCCAGCAGCCGCGGAGGGGGGTTGAGCACAGATACGCAGTATTTT

J gene: TRBJ1-2
D gene: NA
V gene: TRBV9
clone size: few
CDR3 protein: CASSVALTGGRSGYTF
CDR3 DNA: TGTGCCAGCAGCGTAGCTTTGACAGGAGGTCGGAGTGGCTACACCTTC

J gene: TRBJ1-1
D gene: TRBD1
V gene: TRBV6-5
clone size: many
CDR3 protein: CASSYVDVQTGEAFF
CDR3 DNA: TGTGCCAGCAGTTACGTCGATGTCCAGACAGGGGAAGCTTTCTTT

J gene: TRBJ2-7
D gene: NA
V gene: TRBV4-1
clone size: NA
CDR3 protein: CASSQDSGRGYYEQYF
CDR3 DNA: TGCGCCAGCAGCCAAGATTCAGGACGGGGGTACTACGAGCAGTACTTC

J gene: TRBJ1-1
D gene: NA
V gene: TRBV6-1
clone size: many
CDR3 protein: CASIGGGSYTEAFF
CDR3 DNA: TGTGCCAGCATCGGGGGGGGGTCTTACACTGAAGCTTTCTTT

J gene: TRBJ1-1
D gene: NA
V gene: TRBV15
clone size: many
CDR3 protein: CATSREGLEAFF
CDR3 DNA: TGTGCCACCAGCAGAGAGGGTTTGGAGGCTTTCTTT

J gene: TRBJ1-1
D gene: TRBD1
V gene: TRBV6-6
clone size: many
CDR3 protein: CASSYSPTGGNTEAFF
CDR3 DNA: TGTGCCAGCAGTTACTCTCCGACAGGGGGGAACACTGAAGCTTTCTTT

J gene: TRBJ2-2
D gene: NA
V gene: TRBV19
clone size: few
CDR3 protein: CASSIYRSGELFF
CDR3 DNA: TGTGCCAGTAGTATTTACCGTTCGGGGGAGCTGTTTTTT

J gene: TRBJ1-5
D gene: TRBD1
V gene: TRBV7-9
clone size: few
CDR3 protein: CASSRTGQGGNSNQPQHF
CDR3 DNA: TGTGCCAGCAGCCGAACCGGACAGGGGGGGAATAGCAATCAGCCCCAGCATTTT

J gene: TRBJ2-3
D gene: NA
V gene: TRBV2
clone size: many
CDR3 protein: CASSIRDRRTDTQYF
CDR3 DNA: TGTGCCAGCAGTATCCGGGACCGCCGCACAGATACGCAGTATTTT

J gene: TRBJ1-6
D gene: NA
V gene: TRBV6-5
clone size: many
CDR3 protein: CASSYLGNANSPLHF
CDR3 DNA: TGTGCCAGCAGTTACTTGGGCAACGCTAATTCACCCCTCCACTTT

J gene: TRBJ1-5
D gene: NA
V gene: TRBV2
clone size: many
CDR3 protein: CASSDGRIMPQHF
CDR3 DNA: TGTGCCAGCAGTGACGGCCGGATTATGCCCCAGCATTTT

J gene: TRBJ1-1
D gene: NA
V gene: TRBV10-3
clone size: many
CDR3 protein: CAMGATFGVLTKTEAFF
CDR3 DNA: TGTGCCATGGGGGCGACATTTGGGGTATTAACGAAAACTGAAGCTTTCTTT

J gene: TRBJ2-4
D gene: TRBD1
V gene: TRBV27
clone size: many
CDR3 protein: CASSGAGGLGNIQYF
CDR3 DNA: TGTGCCAGCAGTGGGGCAGGGGGCTTAGGAAACATTCAGTACTTC

J gene: TRBJ2-5
D gene: NA
V gene: TRBV29-1
clone size: many
CDR3 protein: CSADGLQETQYF
CDR3 DNA: TGCAGCGCCGACGGACTGCAAGAGACCCAGTACTTC

J gene: TRBJ1-5
D gene: NA
V gene: TRBV10-2
clone size: few
CDR3 protein: CASGKSGGYQPQHF
CDR3 DNA: TGCGCCAGCGGAAAATCGGGGGGTTATCAGCCCCAGCATTTT

J gene: TRBJ1-2
D gene: NA
V gene: TRBV2
clone size: many
CDR3 protein: CASSVGIGYGYTF
CDR3 DNA: TGTGCCAGCAGTGTGGGGATCGGATATGGCTACACCTTC

J gene: TRBJ1-4
D gene: NA
V gene: TRBV12-3/TRBV12-4
clone size: NA
CDR3 protein: CASTGHNSLRPYEKLFF
CDR3 DNA: TGTGCCAGCACGGGCCACAACTCCCTGCGACCCTATGAAAAACTGTTTTTT